Reported below is one TCR beta chain. Generated by immunoSEQ multiplex PCR, the TCRdb table keeps only in-frame clones and is missing some. The sample contains roughly 250,000 clones, approximately 90% of which appear only once. These data originate in a study of blood T cell repertoires in COVID-19. CDR3 size: 14 residues. The germline V and J ends were trimmed by 6 bases and 2 bases, with 13 bases remaining between them. CDR1 and CDR2 from the germline V gene are KGHSH and LQKENI. Sequencing input: PBMCs or T cells enriched from blood (not recorded which). This TCR was recovered from a human donor in a cohort exposed to, infected with or recovered from COVID-19 (not recorded which). The donor label of this sample is uncertain. This sequence joins TRBV18 and TRBJ1-1; D may be TRBD1 (5 bases). This CDR3 reads CASSLQTENTEAFF. In DNA form, the CDR3 reads TGTGCCAGCTCGCTCCAGACAGAAAACACTGAAGCTTTCTTT.